Each of the 20 T cell receptor beta chains below was sequenced from the same sample in a study of blood T cell repertoires in COVID-19. This table comes from immunoSEQ multiplex PCR, and its TCRdb copy is limited to in-frame clones, with some not included. In the table there are some 490,000 clones, 70% to 90% of which are singletons. The sequencing sample was made of peripheral blood. The source is a human donor in a cohort sampled during active COVID-19.

V is TRBV27 and J is TRBJ2-5, with 13 bases identical to TRBD2. This CDR3 has 15 residues. V lost 4 bases and J lost 4; bases outside the gene matches: 3. Germline V gene data show CDR1 as MNHEY and CDR2 as SMNVEV (reference sequence). The CDR3 DNA reads TGTGCCAGCAGTTCACGACTAGCGGGAGGAGAGACCCAGTACTTC. Protein sequence: CASSSRLAGGETQYF.

This clone appeared once. The gene calls are TRBV4-2 and TRBJ2-7, with 9 bases that match TRBD2. CDR1 is LGHNA and CDR2 is YNFKEQ in the germline V gene. Unmatched junction bases numbered 6, after V lost 5 bases and J lost 4 bases. The CDR3 spans 14 residues. CDR3 loop: CASSASGKGYEQYF. The CDR3 bases are TGTGCCAGCAGCGCTAGCGGGAAAGGATACGAGCAGTACTTC.

This clone was seen only a few times. Different DNA sequences within this sample yield the same CDR3. The chain employs TRBV7-3 and TRBJ2-5; 11 nucleotides match TRBD2. This CDR3 has 14 residues. With 5 bases clipped from V and 4 bases from J, the junction kept 3 bases outside the gene matches. In germline, CDR1 is SGHTA, CDR2 FQGTGA. The CDR3 DNA reads as TGTGCCAGCAGCCCCGGACTAGCGGGAGAGACCCAGTACTTC. The encoded protein is CASSPGLAGETQYF.

This chain links TRBV4-1 with TRBJ2-7, with D possibly matching TRBD1 (6 bases). This CDR3 comprises 16 residues. The V end lost 1 base, the J end lost 1 base, and 14 bases lay between the germline ends. CDR1 MGHRA and CDR2 YSYEKL come from the germline V gene. CDR3 region: CASSQVDRLLSYEQYF. The DNA for the CDR3 is TGCGCCAGCAGCCAAGTAGACAGGCTCCTTTCCTACGAGCAGTACTTC.

This chain uses TRBV19 with TRBJ1-2, with unresolved D. Germline V gene data show CDR1 as LNHDA and CDR2 as SQIVND (reference sequence). Trimming removed 0 bases from V and 5 bases from J, with 10 bases in between. The CDR3 sequence is 14 residues long. CDR3 nucleotides: TGTGCCAGTAGTATAGAGGCAGGCCGATATGGCTACACCTTC. Amino acid sequence: CASSIEAGRYGYTF.

This chain connects TRBV7-2 to TRBJ2-7; D is undetermined. The CDR3 spans 15 residues. V was clipped by 5 bases and J by 2 bases, with 16 bases between them. Germline assignment: CDR1 SGHTA and CDR2 FQGNSA. DNA of the CDR3: TGTGCCAGCAGCCCATTCTCTACTGTTACCTACGAGCAGTACTTC. This encodes CASSPFSTVTYEQYF.

This clone was seen a handful of times. The chain uses TRBV19 and TRBJ1-4; maybe TRBD1 (6 bases). This CDR3 comprises 14 residues. Germline values: CDR1 LNHDA, CDR2 SQIVND (reference sequence). The ends were cut back, 5 bases at V and 4 bases at J, with 11 bases in the middle. The DNA of the CDR3 is TGTGCCAGTAGTGCCCAGGGGCTTAATGAAAAACTGTTTTTT. It codes for CASSAQGLNEKLFF.

The chain has TRBV5-4 and TRBJ2-4, with a possible D match to TRBD2 (6 bases). Trimming removed 5 bases from V and 6 bases from J, with 21 bases in between. CDR3 size: 16 residues. Germline CDR1 SGHNT, CDR2 YYREEE (reference sequence). The CDR3 here is CASSLGGLQSGNIQYF. CDR3 bases: TGTGCCAGCAGTCTGGGGGGATTACAAAGCGGAAACATTCAGTACTTC.

This chain uses TRBV2 with TRBJ1-4, with a weak D call TRBD1 (5 bases). Germline loops: CDR1 SNHLY, CDR2 FYNNEI. V was trimmed by 3 bases and J by 7 bases, leaving 12 bases between them. The CDR3 spans 14 residues. The DNA for the CDR3 is TGTGCCAGCAGTGACCCGACAGCTTCTGAAAAACTGTTTTTT. This gives the protein CASSDPTASEKLFF.

This clone was counted between two and nine times. The chain combines TRBV24-1 with TRBJ2-1; 9 bases are shared with TRBD2. Looked up from germline, CDR1 is KGHDR and CDR2 is SFDVKD. The CDR3 has 20 amino acids. The ends lost 3 bases at V and 0 bases at J; junction bases unmatched: 14. The CDR3 coding sequence is TGTGCCACCAGTGATCAATGGGGTACTAGCGGGCCAAGCTCCTACAATGAGCAGTTCTTC. This gives the protein CATSDQWGTSGPSSYNEQFF.

This chain joins TRBV5-1 and TRBJ2-1, with TRBD1 matching 9 bases. Germline V gene lookup returns CDR1 SGHRS and CDR2 YFSETQ. The CDR3 is made up of 16 amino acids. With V trimmed by 4 bases and J by 3 bases, 8 bases remained unmatched. For the CDR3, the DNA is TGCGCCAGCAGCCCAGCCCGGGACAGGGTCTACAATGAGCAGTTCTTC. It yields the protein CASSPARDRVYNEQFF.

V usage is TRBV18 and J usage is TRBJ1-2; TRBD1 aligns across 9 bases. Looked up from germline, CDR1 is KGHSH and CDR2 is LQKENI. V dropped 3 bases and J dropped 8; count of bases not matched to a gene: 10. The CDR3 totals 15 residues. The DNA for the CDR3 is TGTGCCAGCTCACCTCTGGGACAGGGTAACGGAGGCTACACCTTC. Amino acids: CASSPLGQGNGGYTF.

The chain uses TRBV9 and TRBJ1-2; 7 bases are a match to TRBD1. Per germline, CDR1 SGDLS and CDR2 YYNGEE. V gave up 4 bases and J gave up 2 bases; unmatched junction bases: 8. This CDR3 contains 15 residues. In DNA form, the CDR3 reads TGTGCCAGCAGCTTCCCGGGACAGCAAAACTATGGCTACACCTTC. It codes for CASSFPGQQNYGYTF.

The chain uses TRBV5-6 and TRBJ2-2, with 10 nucleotides matching TRBD2. Germline V gene data show CDR1 as SGHDT and CDR2 as YYEEEE. The J segment lost 1 base and the V segment lost 4 bases, leaving 4 bases of the junction unmatched. The CDR3 consists of 16 residues. The CDR3 nucleotides read TGTGCCAGCAGCCGCCCTAGCGGGAGGAACACCGGGGAGCTGTTTTTT. Translating it yields CASSRPSGRNTGELFF.

V and J are TRBV12-3 or TRBV12-4 and TRBJ2-3; D possibly corresponds to TRBD2 (5 bases). The V and J ends lost 4 bases and 7 bases respectively, with 12 bases between them. CDR3 length: 13 amino acids. The CDR3 loop is CASSSRAVYTQYF. The CDR3 DNA is TGTGCCAGCAGTTCGCGGGCCGTCTATACGCAGTATTTT.

This clone was detected once. The chain carries TRBV28 and TRBJ2-7, with D perhaps matching TRBD1 (6 bases). Germline V lookup: CDR1 MDHEN, CDR2 SYDVKM. CDR3 length: 14 amino acids. V was cut by 2 bases and J by 6 bases, with 14 bases left in between. The DNA of the CDR3 is TGTGCCAGCAGTTTAAAGGGACATCTCTCCGAGCAGTACTTC. Its protein product is CASSLKGHLSEQYF.

This chain connects TRBV9 to TRBJ1-2; no clear D gene. Trimming pared 4 bases from V and 1 base from J, leaving 11 bases between. The germline V gene has CDR1 SGDLS and CDR2 YYNGEE. The CDR3 extends over 14 amino acids. The CDR3 DNA sequence: TGTGCCAGCAGCTCTTTCCAGGTTAACTATGGCTACACCTTC. This translates into CASSSFQVNYGYTF.

The chain has TRBV7-3 and TRBJ2-3; 7 bases agree with TRBD1. The CDR3 loop spans 14 amino acids. V was clipped by 4 bases and J by 2 bases; unmatched bases: 3. Germline V gene data show CDR1 as SGHTA and CDR2 as FQGTGA. The CDR3 sequence: CASSSTGFTDTQYF. CDR3 nucleotide sequence: TGTGCCAGCAGCTCGACAGGGTTCACAGATACGCAGTATTTT. Complete variable domain (other parts from reference TRBV7-3 and TRBJ2-3): GAGVSQTPSNKVTEKGKYVELRCDPISGHTALYWYRQSLGQGPEFLIYFQGTGAADDSGLPNDRFFAVRPEGSVSTLKIQRTERGDSAVYLCASSSTGFTDTQYFGPGTRLTVL.

V and J are TRBV6-1 and TRBJ1-6; D unresolved. V dropped 5 bases and J dropped 5 bases, with 13 bases sitting between them. Germline V gives CDR1 MNHNS, CDR2 SASEGT. CDR3 length: 15 amino acids. CDR3 sequence (DNA): TGTGCCAGCAGTTCCGTCCGAGCGGATAATTCACCCCTCCACTTT. This sequence encodes CASSSVRADNSPLHF.

This clone has only one observation. The chain has TRBV6-5 and TRBJ1-2, with TRBD1 matching over 7 bases. Trimming at V came to 4 bases and at J to 2 bases, leaving 7 bases not matched to a gene. The CDR3 totals 15 residues. Germline lookup yields CDR1 MNHEY and CDR2 SVGAGI. The CDR3 DNA reads as TGTGCCAGCAGTTCTCCGACAGGGCGGAACTATGGCTACACCTTC. It codes for CASSSPTGRNYGYTF.